The 3 T cell receptor beta chains presented below share a single source sample, sequenced in a study of T cell repertoires in cytomegalovirus infection. Their specific antigens are unknown. TCRdb independently ran MiXCR on the reads; one entry per CDR3 protein. The sample has roughly 570,000 distinct CDR3 sequences; approximately 40% are singletons. Sequenced material: cultured PBMCs, taken from culture after CMV antigen stimulation. The receptor set was obtained from a human donor in good health (CMV status not recorded). Some clones in this sample may be carry-over from other donors' samples.

The V call is TRBV5-6, the J call TRBJ1-4; D gene ambiguous. The CDR3 contains 15 residues. In germline, CDR1 is SGHDT, CDR2 YYEEEE. V was clipped by 2 bases and J by 2 bases, with 10 bases between them. The CDR3 loop is CASSFFLDTNEKLFF. For the CDR3, the DNA is TGTGCCAGCAGCTTTTTCTTGGACACTAATGAAAAACTGTTTTTT.

V is TRBV18 and J is TRBJ2-1; perhaps TRBD2 as D (7 bases). The CDR3 is 13 amino acids. Trimming stripped 11 bases from V and 5 bases from J, with 16 bases between. From germline, CDR1 is KGHSH and CDR2 LQKENI. The DNA of the CDR3 is TGTGCCTCAGGGGAGGGGCTCAACAATGAGCAGTTCTTC. It yields the protein CASGEGLNNEQFF.

A few counts support this clonotype. This chain connects TRBV12-5 to TRBJ2-5; D remains ambiguous. V was pared by 5 bases and J by 1 base, with 5 bases between. Germline CDR1 and CDR2: LGHNT and FRNRAP. CDR3 size: 12 residues. CDR3 bases: TGTGCTAGTGGTCTGACCCAAGAGACCCAGTACTTC. It yields the protein CASGLTQETQYF. The full variable domain, completed using reference TRBV12-5 and TRBJ2-5, is DARVTQTPRHKVTEMGQEVTMRCQPILGHNTVFWYRQTMMQGLELLAYFRNRAPLDDSGMPKDRFSAEMPDATLATLKIQPSEPRDSAVYFCASGLTQETQYFGPGTRLLVL.